A single sample is the source of the 7 T cell receptor beta chains below, sequenced in a study of cytomegalovirus exposure and HLA in healthy donors. The study ran its PCR with 60 Vbeta and 13 Jbeta primers. Clones were read by immunoSEQ multiplex PCR, and TCRdb kept only the in-frame ones, dropping some. The sample lists 150,000 to 200,000 clones, 65% to 90% occurring once. Specimen: PBMCs. These TCRs come from a woman aged 50 to 60 in good health and CMV-seronegative.

The chain employs TRBV7-9 and TRBJ1-3; D not resolved. The germline CDR1 and CDR2 sequences are SEHNR and FQNEAQ (reference sequence). This CDR3 comprises 14 residues. V was cut by 5 bases and J by 6 bases, with 14 bases left in between. CDR3 sequence (DNA): TGTGCCAGCAGCCGAGCGGGAGGAGAAAACACCATATATTTT. It translates to CASSRAGGENTIYF.

The chain joins TRBV4-2 to TRBJ1-4; 8 bases are a match to TRBD1. CDR1 and CDR2 (germline): LGHNA, YNFKEQ. The junction had 4 bases not matched to a gene; V was cut back by 4 bases and J by 0 bases. This CDR3 has 16 residues. In nucleotides, the CDR3 is TGTGCCAGCAGCCCGGGGACAGGCGCAACTAATGAAAAACTGTTTTTT. This sequence encodes CASSPGTGATNEKLFF.

This chain joins TRBV27 and TRBJ2-7; no firm D call. Per germline, CDR1 MNHEY and CDR2 SMNVEV (reference sequence). V was trimmed by 5 bases and J by 6 bases, leaving 14 bases between them. The CDR3 loop spans 13 amino acids. The DNA of the CDR3 is TGTGCCAGCAGTCCGAACTCCCTTCGCGAGCAGTACTTC. It encodes CASSPNSLREQYF.

V gene TRBV28 combines with J gene TRBJ1-2; TRBD1 agrees at 10 bases. Trimming removed 3 bases from V and 4 bases from J; junction bases left unmatched: 5. This CDR3 has 15 amino acids. Germline V gives CDR1 MDHEN, CDR2 SYDVKM. CDR3 in amino acids: CASSLSGQGGYGYTF. The CDR3 nucleotides read TGTGCCAGCAGTTTGAGCGGACAGGGGGGCTATGGCTACACCTTC.

This chain uses TRBV7-2 with TRBJ1-6; 10 bases align to TRBD1. The CDR3 is made up of 16 amino acids. Trimming at V came to 5 bases and at J to 12 bases, leaving 13 bases not matched to a gene. Germline V CDR1 and CDR2: SGHTA, FQGNSA. CDR3 nucleotides: TGTGCCAGCAGCGAAAGAACCGGGACAGGGGTACAACCCCTCCACTTT. It codes for CASSERTGTGVQPLHF.

The rearrangement uses TRBV19 and TRBJ2-3; D may be TRBD1 (6 bases). Germline CDR1 is LNHDA and CDR2 is SQIVND (reference sequence). The V end was cut by 0 bases, the J end by 3 bases, with 13 bases between. This CDR3 is built from 16 residues. The CDR3 sequence is CASSIERQGITDTQYF. The CDR3 DNA reads TGTGCCAGTAGTATAGAAAGGCAGGGGATTACAGATACGCAGTATTTT.

V gene TRBV29-1 combines with J gene TRBJ2-1; tentatively, D is TRBD1 (5 bases). The CDR3 sequence is 12 residues long. The germline V gene encodes CDR1 SQVTM and CDR2 ANQGSEA. The germline V and J ends were trimmed by 2 bases and 5 bases, with 7 bases remaining between them. DNA for the CDR3: TGCAGCGTTGAAAGACAGCACAATGAGCAGTTCTTC. This gives the protein CSVERQHNEQFF.